This T cell receptor beta chain was found in a study of shared clonotypes between healthy human individuals. Points from the study as a whole: In having few donors, the study represented limited genetic and exposure-history diversity. Shared across a few donors were around 5% of the naive CD4 clonotypes.

Across several immunoSEQ plates, the genomic DNA of each subset was split evenly. Generated by immunoSEQ multiplex PCR, the TCRdb table keeps only in-frame clones and is missing some. The sample consists of around 330,000 clones, less than 85% of them appearing once. The germline CDR1 and CDR2 sequences are ENHRY and SYGVKD. Trimming at V came to 7 bases and at J to 11 bases, leaving 15 bases not matched to a gene. This CDR3 contains 14 residues. From CD4+ cells came CD45RA+ naive and CD45RA-negative memory subsets. In its sample, this clone was seen a few times. Its matching antigen is unknown. The rearrangement uses TRBV10-3 and TRBJ1-1, with 8 bases aligning to TRBD1. The sequence derives from a man aged 30 to 39 in good health. Sequences were obtained from memory CD4+ T cells sorted from blood. Subset noted: CD45RA-negative fraction. The CDR3 here is CAIKGDVGRGHAFF. DNA of the CDR3: TGTGCCATCAAAGGGGACGTGGGCAGGGGGCATGCTTTCTTT.